Below are 30 T cell receptor beta chains sequenced from a single sample in a study of monozygotic twins with cystic fibrosis (dated by TCRdb to the early 2020s). The library relied on the immunoSEQ multiplex PCR assay. What TCRdb holds here is the immuneACCESS table cut down to in-frame rearrangements. Part of the clones is not present; checked against another copy, under half of the missing clones reflect an unresolved V gene, and the others are unexplained. This sample gives 30,000 to 45,000 clones in total; about 87% of them show up just once. Roughly 1.5% of the sample belongs to the ten largest clones. Input material: blood. These receptors all stem from a girl aged 2-10 years with cystic fibrosis.

This chain uses TRBV6-1 with TRBJ1-6; D unresolved. This CDR3 is built from 13 residues. Germline V lookup: CDR1 MNHNS, CDR2 SASEGT. V gave up 2 bases and J gave up 9 bases, with 8 bases separating them. CDR3 residues: CASSEWKFSPLHF. In DNA form, the CDR3 reads TGTGCCAGCAGTGAATGGAAGTTTTCACCCCTCCACTTT.

V gene TRBV5-1 combines with J gene TRBJ2-2; possible D gene TRBD1, 6 bases. This CDR3 comprises 15 residues. V dropped 7 bases and J dropped 4 bases, with 17 bases sitting between them. Per germline, CDR1 SGHRS and CDR2 YFSETQ. The chain's CDR3 is CASCPLDSITGELFF. CDR3 in DNA: TGCGCCAGCTGCCCGTTGGACAGTATCACCGGGGAGCTGTTTTTT. The full variable domain, in which reference TRBV5-1 and TRBJ2-2 provide the parts outside the CDR3, is KAGVTQTPRYLIKTRGQQVTLSCSPISGHRSVSWYQQTPGQGLQFLFEYFSETQRNKGNFPGRFSGRQFSNSRSEMNVSTLELGDSALYLCASCPLDSITGELFFGEGSRLTVL.

The gene calls are TRBV19 and TRBJ1-1, with a weak D call TRBD1 (6 bases). This CDR3 has 14 residues. Trimming removed 2 bases from V and 5 bases from J, with 12 bases in between. Germline V CDR1 and CDR2: LNHDA, SQIVND (reference sequence). CDR3 bases: TGTGCCAGTAGTATAAGAGGGGGACCGACTGAAGCTTTCTTT. Translation: CASSIRGGPTEAFF.

V is TRBV4-1 and J is TRBJ2-3; 7 nucleotides match TRBD1. Losses at the gene ends were 4 bases for V and 0 bases for J; bases not matched to a gene: 7. CDR3 length: 16 residues. Germline CDR1 is MGHRA and CDR2 is YSYEKL. The CDR3 reads CASSPTTGFSTDTQYF. The DNA of the CDR3 is TGCGCCAGCAGCCCTACGACAGGGTTTAGCACAGATACGCAGTATTTT.

The chain joins TRBV2 to TRBJ1-1; D is ambiguous. Germline V gene sequence: CDR1 SNHLY, CDR2 FYNNEI. The CDR3 extends over 11 amino acids. V lost 11 bases, J lost 1 base, and 8 bases lay in between. This CDR3 reads CAPGTNTEAFF. The CDR3 DNA reads as TGTGCCCCCGGCACGAACACTGAAGCTTTCTTT.

The gene calls are TRBV30 and TRBJ1-1, with D unresolved. Per the germline V gene, CDR1 is GTSNPN and CDR2 is SVGIG (reference sequence). Trimming removed 4 bases from V and 4 bases from J, with 10 bases in between. This CDR3 contains 12 residues. CDR3: CAWTQIGTEAFF. In DNA form, the CDR3 reads TGTGCCTGGACGCAAATAGGCACTGAAGCTTTCTTT.

The chain couples TRBV7-2 to TRBJ2-7; perhaps TRBD1 as D (6 bases). There are 11 residues in the CDR3. Germline CDR1 is SGHTA and CDR2 is FQGNSA. V was shortened by 5 bases and J by 10 bases, with 12 bases between the two germline ends. This CDR3 is CASSPGTQQYF. The DNA for the CDR3 is TGTGCCAGCAGCCCCGGGACACAACAGTACTTC.

V gene TRBV9 combines with J gene TRBJ1-2, with TRBD1 matching over 7 bases. CDR1 is SGDLS, CDR2 YYNGEE, per germline. The CDR3 totals 13 residues. V lost 3 bases, J lost 3 bases, and 2 bases stayed unmatched. The CDR3 here is CASSGDRDYGYTF. Written as DNA, the CDR3 is TGTGCCAGCAGCGGCGACAGGGACTATGGCTACACCTTC. Together with reference TRBV9 and TRBJ1-2, the CDR3 gives the full variable domain: DSGVTQTPKHLITATGQRVTLRCSPRSGDLSVYWYQQSLDQGLQFLIQYYNGEERAKGNILERFSAQQFPDLHSELNLSSLELGDSALYFCASSGDRDYGYTFGSGTRLTVV.

CDR3 sequence (DNA): TGTGCCAGCAGCTCCTACAGGGGCCGCTCCTACGAGCAGTACTTC. This sequence encodes CASSSYRGRSYEQYF. This rearrangement joins TRBV7-9 to TRBJ2-7, with TRBD1 identical over 7 bases. After removal of 4 bases from V and 0 bases from J, the junction contained 6 bases not matched to a gene. The germline CDR1 and CDR2 sequences are SEHNR and FQNEAQ (reference sequence). The CDR3 is 15 residues long. Together with reference TRBV7-9 and TRBJ2-7, the CDR3 gives the full variable domain: DTGVSQNPRHKITKRGQNVTFRCDPISEHNRLYWYRQTLGQGPEFLTYFQNEAQLEKSRLLSDRFSAERPKGSFSTLEIQRTEQGDSAMYLCASSSYRGRSYEQYFGPGTRLTVT.

The chain is built from TRBV7-9 and TRBJ1-4; D is undetermined. The V gene's germline CDR1 is SEHNR and CDR2 FQNEAQ (reference sequence). Trimming took off 4 bases at V and 0 bases at J, with 6 bases between the two ends. The CDR3 has 14 residues. CDR3 nucleotides: TGTGCCAGCAGCTCTAGGACAACTAATGAAAAACTGTTTTTT. Translating it yields CASSSRTTNEKLFF.

J is TRBJ1-2 and V is TRBV5-5, with 7 positions matching TRBD1. Germline loops: CDR1 SGHKS, CDR2 YYEKEE (reference sequence). The junction had 10 bases not matched to a gene; V was cut back by 7 bases and J by 7 bases. The CDR3 consists of 13 residues. CDR3 bases: TGTGCCAGCGACGACAGGGCCTCTATTGGCTACACCTTC. The encoded protein is CASDDRASIGYTF. Full variable domain (rest looked up from reference TRBV5-5 and TRBJ1-2): DAGVTQSPTHLIKTRGQQVTLRCSPISGHKSVSWYQQVLGQGPQFIFQYYEKEERGRGNFPDRFSARQFPNYSSELNVNALLLGDSALYLCASDDRASIGYTFGSGTRLTVV.

This chain uses TRBV20-1 with TRBJ1-1, with 7 bases aligning to TRBD1. This CDR3 spans 11 amino acids. Germline V gene data show CDR1 as DFQATT and CDR2 as SNEGSKA (reference sequence). V shed 8 bases and J 4 bases; nucleotides not matched to a gene: 4. In nucleotides, the CDR3 is TGCAGTCTCCGACAGGGCACTGAAGCTTTCTTT. Its translation: CSLRQGTEAFF.

The V gene is TRBV4-2, the J gene TRBJ2-1, with unresolved D. V lost 0 bases and J lost 8, with 5 bases in between. Germline V gene data show CDR1 as LGHNA and CDR2 as YNFKEQ. This CDR3 has 12 residues. CDR3 residues: CASSQESDEQFF. The CDR3 DNA sequence: TGTGCCAGCAGCCAAGAGTCGGATGAGCAGTTCTTC.

The chain carries TRBV18 and TRBJ2-2; no definite D call. The V gene lost 1 base and the J gene lost 7 bases, with 4 bases spanning the gap. The CDR3 loop spans 12 amino acids. Germline CDR1 KGHSH, CDR2 LQKENI. In DNA, the CDR3 is TGTGCCAGCTCACCACTGATCGGGGAGCTGTTTTTT. Translation: CASSPLIGELFF.

This rearrangement joins TRBV6-4 to TRBJ1-6, with 8 bases identical to TRBD1. This CDR3 is built from 14 residues. CDR1 is MRHNA and CDR2 is SNTAGT in the germline V gene. V gave up 5 bases and J gave up 6 bases; unmatched junction bases: 3. The CDR3 bases are TGTGCCAGCAGTCGGACAGGGTCTAATTCACCCCTCCACTTT. Its protein is CASSRTGSNSPLHF.

The rearrangement links TRBV4-3 to TRBJ2-7, with 10 bases fitting TRBD2. Germline V gene data show CDR1 as LGHNA and CDR2 as YSLEER. The CDR3 contains 15 residues. Trimming at V came to 2 bases and at J to 4 bases, leaving 5 bases not matched to a gene. The CDR3 DNA is TGCGCCAGCAGCCAAACCGGGACTAGCGTTTACGAGCAGTACTTC. Residues: CASSQTGTSVYEQYF.

The sample holds one count of this clone. This chain connects TRBV30 to TRBJ1-4; TRBD1 matches at 10 bases. The CDR3 contains 16 residues. The germline V gene encodes CDR1 GTSNPN and CDR2 SVGIG (reference sequence). Germline trimming cut 0 bases from V and 0 bases from J; bases unmatched to any gene: 1. CDR3 amino acids: CAWSVGTGATNEKLFF. The CDR3 coding sequence is TGTGCCTGGAGTGTTGGGACAGGGGCAACTAATGAAAAACTGTTTTTT.

This sequence joins TRBV5-1 and TRBJ2-2; D gene uncertain. The germline V and J ends were trimmed by 1 base and 0 bases, with 10 bases remaining between them. CDR3 length equals 16 residues. Germline values: CDR1 SGHRS, CDR2 YFSETQ. The CDR3 here is CASSLPTQPNTGELFF. The DNA for the CDR3 is TGCGCCAGCAGCTTGCCGACACAACCGAACACCGGGGAGCTGTTTTTT.

The CDR3, as DNA: TGTGCCTGGAGTCCAGGGTCGGGGGTCTATCAGTATTTT. It codes for CAWSPGSGVYQYF. The V gene is TRBV30, the J gene TRBJ2-3, with D possibly TRBD2 on 6 matching bases. This CDR3 is built from 13 residues. Deletions cut 2 bases from V and 12 bases from J, with 18 bases between. Germline assignment: CDR1 GTSNPN and CDR2 SVGIG (reference sequence).

The chain is built from TRBV5-6 and TRBJ1-2; D is perhaps TRBD1 (5 bases). V was pared by 5 bases and J by 2 bases, with 19 bases between. CDR1 is SGHDT and CDR2 is YYEEEE in the germline V gene. The CDR3 runs to 16 residues. The CDR3 here is CASRRGVLGPNYGYTF. The CDR3 DNA reads as TGTGCCAGCAGACGGGGGGTCTTGGGGCCGAACTATGGCTACACCTTC.

The chain couples TRBV7-6 to TRBJ2-7; 8 bases map to TRBD1. Trimming cost V 3 bases and J 7 bases; bases outside gene matches: 5. Germline CDR1 SGHVS, CDR2 FNYEAQ. CDR3 length: 13 residues. As DNA, the CDR3 is TGTGCCAGCAGCTTTCAGGGGGCGGGGGAGCAGTACTTC. Translated: CASSFQGAGEQYF. Based on the CDR3 plus reference TRBV7-6 and TRBJ2-7, the full variable domain is GAGVSQSPRYKVTKRGQDVALRCDPISGHVSLYWYRQALGQGPEFLTYFNYEAQQDKSGLPNDRFSAERPEGSISTLTIQRTEQRDSAMYRCASSFQGAGEQYFGPGTRLTVT.

The chain carries TRBV6-5 and TRBJ2-3; D might be TRBD2 (6 bases). Germline loops: CDR1 MNHEY, CDR2 SVGAGI. The CDR3 has 13 amino acids. V shed 7 bases and J shed 4 bases, with 12 bases lying between them. The CDR3 loop reads CASTRGVADTQYF. CDR3 DNA sequence: TGTGCCAGCACGCGGGGAGTGGCAGATACGCAGTATTTT.

The V call is TRBV9, the J call TRBJ2-1; no definite D call. The CDR3 runs 15 residues. Per germline, CDR1 SGDLS and CDR2 YYNGEE. The V gene lost 2 bases and the J gene lost 0 bases, with 9 bases spanning the gap. CDR3 sequence: CASSVLVNSYNEQFF. CDR3 nucleotide sequence: TGTGCCAGCAGCGTGCTAGTGAACTCCTACAATGAGCAGTTCTTC.

The V gene is TRBV7-2, the J gene TRBJ1-3, with 8 bases identical to TRBD1. V shed 5 bases and J 6 bases; nucleotides not matched to a gene: 3. Germline lookup yields CDR1 SGHTA and CDR2 FQGNSA. CDR3 length equals 13 residues. The CDR3 sequence: CASSADRVNTIYF. In DNA, the CDR3 is TGTGCCAGCAGCGCGGACAGGGTAAACACCATATATTTT.

The chain links TRBV7-9 to TRBJ2-7; 7 positions agree with TRBD1. Germline lookup yields CDR1 SEHNR and CDR2 FQNEAQ (reference sequence). V shed 8 bases and J 2 bases; nucleotides not matched to a gene: 12. The CDR3 consists of 15 residues. The CDR3 bases are TGTGCCAGCTCTTACCCACGGGACAGCCCCTACGAGCAGTACTTC. Translation: CASSYPRDSPYEQYF.

This chain joins TRBV4-2 and TRBJ2-1; D not certain. The CDR3 runs to 12 residues. V lost 0 bases and J 8 bases, leaving 5 bases between the germline ends. The germline gives CDR1 LGHNA, CDR2 YNFKEQ. This chain's CDR3 is CASSQDRDEQFF. CDR3 bases: TGTGCCAGCAGCCAAGATCGAGATGAGCAGTTCTTC.

This chain joins TRBV2 and TRBJ1-3; possible D gene TRBD1, 5 bases. Per the germline V gene, CDR1 is SNHLY and CDR2 is FYNNEI. CDR3 size: 16 residues. V was clipped by 3 bases and J by 2 bases, with 14 bases between them. The CDR3 DNA is TGTGCCAGCAGTGAGTGGGCAGGGAGGCCTGGAAACACCATATATTTT. This gives the protein CASSEWAGRPGNTIYF. The variable domain in full, completed from reference TRBV2 and TRBJ1-3, reads EPEVTQTPSHQVTQMGQEVILRCVPISNHLYFYWYRQILGQKVEFLVSFYNNEISEKSEIFDDQFSVERPDGSNFTLKIRSTKLEDSAMYFCASSEWAGRPGNTIYFGEGSWLTVV.

This chain connects TRBV10-3 to TRBJ2-1; TRBD2 agrees at 12 bases. The V gene end was trimmed by 6 bases and the J gene end by 6 bases; junction bases not matched to a gene: 6. The germline V gene encodes CDR1 ENHRY and CDR2 SYGVKD. The CDR3 has 15 residues. CDR3: CAISASGGAGNEQFF. The CDR3 region has the DNA TGTGCCATCAGCGCTAGCGGGGGGGCCGGCAATGAGCAGTTCTTC.

V is TRBV19 and J is TRBJ1-1, with D perhaps TRBD1 (5 bases). This CDR3 region has 15 residues. Germline CDR1 is LNHDA and CDR2 is SQIVND (reference sequence). V was shortened by 6 bases and J by 1 base, with 15 bases between the two germline ends. The chain's CDR3 is CASSRTGTSNTEAFF. The CDR3, as DNA: TGTGCCAGTAGCAGGACCGGGACCTCGAACACTGAAGCTTTCTTT.

This sequence joins TRBV12-5 and TRBJ2-2, with D perhaps TRBD1 (6 bases). Germline lookup yields CDR1 LGHNT and CDR2 FRNRAP. The length of the CDR3 is 14 residues. Trimming shortened V by 2 bases and J by 5 bases, and 9 bases separated the two germline ends. This chain's CDR3 is CASGLTGITGELFF. The CDR3 bases are TGTGCTAGTGGTTTGACAGGGATTACCGGGGAGCTGTTTTTT. Full variable domain (outside the CDR3, taken from reference TRBV12-5 and TRBJ2-2): DARVTQTPRHKVTEMGQEVTMRCQPILGHNTVFWYRQTMMQGLELLAYFRNRAPLDDSGMPKDRFSAEMPDATLATLKIQPSEPRDSAVYFCASGLTGITGELFFGEGSRLTVL.